Listed below are T cell receptor beta chains from one sample, sequenced in a study of T cell responses to AZD1222 COVID-19 vaccine. Data came from immunoSEQ multiplex PCR; TCRdb stores just in-frame clones and leaves some out. The sample yields 170,000 or so clones, around 87% seen once. The material was peripheral blood, obtained on day 0 of AZD1222 vaccination. The receptors originated from an adult in good health. Both conserved end residues are part of each CDR3. The order of the fields is D gene, J gene, V gene, clone size, CDR3 DNA, CDR3 protein. A D gene is named only where the DNA matches it firmly. The size entry is marked missing in some rows and otherwise reads once, few, many or a size class.

D gene: NA; J gene: TRBJ2-6; V gene: TRBV6-1; clone size: few; CDR3 DNA: TGTGCCAGCAGTGAAGACCTGGGCTCTGGGGCCAACGTCCTGACTTTC; CDR3 protein: CASSEDLGSGANVLTF
D gene: TRBD1; J gene: TRBJ1-1; V gene: TRBV11-2; clone size: NA; CDR3 DNA: TGTGCCAGCAGCAGTTCCGGGACAGAGAACACTGAAGCTTTCTTT; CDR3 protein: CASSSSGTENTEAFF
D gene: NA; J gene: TRBJ1-1; V gene: TRBV6-5; clone size: NA; CDR3 DNA: TGTGCCAGCACCCCAGGAGGGCGGGCGGCTTTCTTT; CDR3 protein: CASTPGGRAAFF
D gene: NA; J gene: TRBJ1-5; V gene: TRBV19; clone size: NA; CDR3 DNA: TGTGCCAGTAATCCCGCGGGATATAGCAATCAGCCCCAGCATTTT; CDR3 protein: CASNPAGYSNQPQHF
D gene: NA; J gene: TRBJ1-2; V gene: TRBV25-1; clone size: NA; CDR3 DNA: TGTGCCAGCAGTGAATGGGGGACCCGGCCCTATGGCTACACCTTC; CDR3 protein: CASSEWGTRPYGYTF
D gene: NA; J gene: TRBJ2-1; V gene: TRBV28; clone size: once; CDR3 DNA: TGTGCCAGCAGTTTATTGGGCGGCAATGAGCAGTTCTTC; CDR3 protein: CASSLLGGNEQFF
D gene: NA; J gene: TRBJ2-3; V gene: TRBV3-1/TRBV3-2; clone size: NA; CDR3 DNA: TGTGCCAGCAGCCAAGCCCTTATCACAGATACGCAGTATTTT; CDR3 protein: CASSQALITDTQYF
D gene: NA; J gene: TRBJ2-3; V gene: TRBV27; clone size: NA; CDR3 DNA: TGTGCCAGCAGACGGGACTCCGCCACAGATACGCAGTATTTT; CDR3 protein: CASRRDSATDTQYF
D gene: NA; J gene: TRBJ1-2; V gene: TRBV3-1/TRBV3-2; clone size: once; CDR3 DNA: TGTGCCAGCAGCCATTTACAGGGATCCTATGGCTACACCTTC; CDR3 protein: CASSHLQGSYGYTF
D gene: NA; J gene: TRBJ2-5; V gene: TRBV11-2; clone size: NA; CDR3 DNA: TGTGCCAGCAGCTTAGGGGCAGAATCGGGGACCCAGTACTTC; CDR3 protein: CASSLGAESGTQYF